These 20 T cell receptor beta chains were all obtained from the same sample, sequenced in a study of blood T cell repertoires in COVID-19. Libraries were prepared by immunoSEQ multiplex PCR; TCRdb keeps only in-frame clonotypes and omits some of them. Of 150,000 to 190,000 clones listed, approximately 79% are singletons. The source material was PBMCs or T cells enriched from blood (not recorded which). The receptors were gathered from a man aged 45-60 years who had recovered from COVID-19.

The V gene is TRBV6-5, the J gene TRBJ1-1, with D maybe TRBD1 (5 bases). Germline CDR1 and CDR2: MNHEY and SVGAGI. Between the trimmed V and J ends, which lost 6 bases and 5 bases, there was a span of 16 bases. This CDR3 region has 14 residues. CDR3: CASRSDLGGTEAFF. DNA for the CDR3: TGTGCCAGCAGATCGGACCTGGGGGGAACTGAAGCTTTCTTT.

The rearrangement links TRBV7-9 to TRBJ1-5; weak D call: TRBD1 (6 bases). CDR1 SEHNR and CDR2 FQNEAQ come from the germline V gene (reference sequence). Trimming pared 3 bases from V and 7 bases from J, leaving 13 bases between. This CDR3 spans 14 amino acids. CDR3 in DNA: TGTGCCAGCAGCTTGCAGGGGTTCCGCCAGCCCCAGCATTTT. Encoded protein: CASSLQGFRQPQHF.

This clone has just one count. CDR3 coding DNA: TGTGCCAGTACCACTCAGGGCGGCGAGCAGTACTTC. Translated: CASTTQGGEQYF. The V call is TRBV19, the J call TRBJ2-7, with a possible D match to TRBD1 (5 bases). The ends were cut back, 7 bases at V and 6 bases at J, with 13 bases in the middle. CDR1 is LNHDA, CDR2 SQIVND, per germline (reference sequence). The CDR3 consists of 12 residues. Full variable domain (missing parts from reference TRBV19 and TRBJ2-7): DGGITQSPKYLFRKEGQNVTLSCEQNLNHDAMYWYRQDPGQGLRLIYYSQIVNDFQKGDIAEGYSVSREKKESFPLTVTSAQKNPTAFYLCASTTQGGEQYFGPGTRLTVT.

The CDR3 region has the DNA TGTGCCAGCAGAGAACTAGCGGGGGTTGGCACAGATACGCAGTATTTT. Translating it yields CASRELAGVGTDTQYF. This chain links TRBV2 with TRBJ2-3, with 11 bases matching TRBD2. This CDR3 is 16 amino acids long. With V trimmed by 6 bases and J by 1 base, 6 bases remained unmatched. Germline loops: CDR1 SNHLY, CDR2 FYNNEI. The complete variable domain, with remaining parts taken from reference TRBV2 and TRBJ2-3, reads EPEVTQTPSHQVTQMGQEVILRCVPISNHLYFYWYRQILGQKVEFLVSFYNNEISEKSEIFDDQFSVERPDGSNFTLKIRSTKLEDSAMYFCASRELAGVGTDTQYFGPGTRLTVL.

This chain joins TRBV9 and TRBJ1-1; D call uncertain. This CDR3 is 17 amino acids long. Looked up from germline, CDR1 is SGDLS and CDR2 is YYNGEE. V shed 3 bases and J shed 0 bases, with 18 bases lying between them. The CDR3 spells CASSAEGLPRMNTEAFF. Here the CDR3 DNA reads TGTGCCAGCAGCGCAGAGGGTCTCCCGCGCATGAACACTGAAGCTTTCTTT.

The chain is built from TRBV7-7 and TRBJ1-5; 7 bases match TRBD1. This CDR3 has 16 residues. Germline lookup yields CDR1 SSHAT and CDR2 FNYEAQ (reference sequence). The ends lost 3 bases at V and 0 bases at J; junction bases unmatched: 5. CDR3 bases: TGTGCCAGCAGCTTGGGACAGTCCCATAGCAATCAGCCCCAGCATTTT. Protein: CASSLGQSHSNQPQHF.

In nucleotides, the CDR3 is TGTGCCAGCAGTTACGGACAGGGGACCTATGGCTACACCTTC. The encoded protein is CASSYGQGTYGYTF. The rearrangement uses TRBV6-5 and TRBJ1-2; 9 positions agree with TRBD1. The germline CDR1 and CDR2 sequences are MNHEY and SVGAGI. The CDR3 consists of 14 residues. Trimming at V came to 2 bases and at J to 4 bases, leaving 2 bases not matched to a gene.

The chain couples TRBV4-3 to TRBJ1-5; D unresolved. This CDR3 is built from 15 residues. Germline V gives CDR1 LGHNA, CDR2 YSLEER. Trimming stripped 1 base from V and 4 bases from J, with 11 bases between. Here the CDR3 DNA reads TGCGCCAGCAGCCAAGGCGGTATAACGAATCAGCCCCAGCATTTT. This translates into CASSQGGITNQPQHF.

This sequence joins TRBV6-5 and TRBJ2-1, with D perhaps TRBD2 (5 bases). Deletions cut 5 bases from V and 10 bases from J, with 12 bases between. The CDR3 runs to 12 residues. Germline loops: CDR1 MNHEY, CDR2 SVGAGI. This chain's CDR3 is CASSPNLAEQFF. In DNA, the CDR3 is TGTGCCAGCAGTCCCAATCTAGCCGAGCAGTTCTTC.

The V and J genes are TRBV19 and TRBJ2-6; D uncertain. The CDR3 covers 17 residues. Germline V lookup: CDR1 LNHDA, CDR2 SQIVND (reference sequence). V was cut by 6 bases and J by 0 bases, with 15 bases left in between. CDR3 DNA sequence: TGTGCCAGTAGCCGGTGGAGAGCAAGCTCTGGGGCCAACGTCCTGACTTTC. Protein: CASSRWRASSGANVLTF.

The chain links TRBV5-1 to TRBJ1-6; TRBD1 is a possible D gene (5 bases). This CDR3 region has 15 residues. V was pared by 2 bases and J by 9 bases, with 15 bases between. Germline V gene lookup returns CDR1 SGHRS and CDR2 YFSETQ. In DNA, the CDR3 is TGCGCCAGCAGCTTAGTGCAGGGTGGTAGTTCACCCCTCCACTTT. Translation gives CASSLVQGGSSPLHF.

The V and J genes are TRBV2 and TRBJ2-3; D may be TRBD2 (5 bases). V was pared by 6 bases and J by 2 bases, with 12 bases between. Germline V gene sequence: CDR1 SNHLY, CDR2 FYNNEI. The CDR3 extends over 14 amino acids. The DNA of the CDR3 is TGTGCCAGCAGCGGCCTAGCAACCACAGATACGCAGTATTTT. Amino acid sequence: CASSGLATTDTQYF.

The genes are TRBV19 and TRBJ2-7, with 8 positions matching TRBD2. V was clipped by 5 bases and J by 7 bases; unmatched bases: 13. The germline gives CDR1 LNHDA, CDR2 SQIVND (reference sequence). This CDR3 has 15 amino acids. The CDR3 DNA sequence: TGTGCCAGTAGTGCCTTAGCGGGGCTTGCCCATGAGCAGTACTTC. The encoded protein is CASSALAGLAHEQYF.

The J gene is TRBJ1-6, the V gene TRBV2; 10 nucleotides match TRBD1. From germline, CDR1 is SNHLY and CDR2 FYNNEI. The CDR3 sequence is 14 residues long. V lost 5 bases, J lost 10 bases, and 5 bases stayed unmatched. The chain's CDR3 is CASSSRDRGSPLHF. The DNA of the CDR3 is TGTGCCAGCAGTTCCCGGGACAGGGGCTCACCCCTCCACTTT.

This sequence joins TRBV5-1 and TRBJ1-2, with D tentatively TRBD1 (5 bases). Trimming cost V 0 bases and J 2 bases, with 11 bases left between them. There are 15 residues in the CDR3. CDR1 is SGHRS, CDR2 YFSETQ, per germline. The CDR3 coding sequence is TGCGCCAGCAGCTTGGAAGGGGCAGGAAACTATGGCTACACCTTC. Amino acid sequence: CASSLEGAGNYGYTF.

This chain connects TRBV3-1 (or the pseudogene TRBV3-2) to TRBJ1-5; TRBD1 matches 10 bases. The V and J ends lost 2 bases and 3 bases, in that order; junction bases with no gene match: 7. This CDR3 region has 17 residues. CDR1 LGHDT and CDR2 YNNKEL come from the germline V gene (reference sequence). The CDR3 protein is CASSQTGQGIINQPQHF. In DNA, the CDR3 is TGTGCCAGCAGCCAAACGGGACAGGGGATAATCAATCAGCCCCAGCATTTT.

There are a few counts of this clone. The CDR3 reads CASSDRQGNNSPLHF. CDR3 coding DNA: TGTGCCAGCAGTGACCGACAGGGGAACAATTCACCCCTCCACTTT. The genes are TRBV6-2 or TRBV6-3 and TRBJ1-6, with 8 bases identical to TRBD1. The CDR3 is 15 residues long. V shed 5 bases and J 7 bases; nucleotides not matched to a gene: 7. Germline assignment: CDR1 MNHEY and CDR2 SVGEGT.

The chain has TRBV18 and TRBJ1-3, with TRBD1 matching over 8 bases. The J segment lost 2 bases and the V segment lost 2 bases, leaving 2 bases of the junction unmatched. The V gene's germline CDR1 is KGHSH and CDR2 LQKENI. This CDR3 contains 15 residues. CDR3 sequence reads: CASSPGRGPGNTIYF. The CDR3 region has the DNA TGTGCCAGCTCACCAGGCAGGGGGCCTGGAAACACCATATATTTT.

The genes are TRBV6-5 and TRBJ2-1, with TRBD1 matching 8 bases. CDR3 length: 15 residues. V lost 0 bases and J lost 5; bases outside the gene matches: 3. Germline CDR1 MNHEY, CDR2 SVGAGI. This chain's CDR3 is CASSYSGQGNNEQFF. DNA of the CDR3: TGTGCCAGCAGTTACTCAGGACAGGGAAACAATGAGCAGTTCTTC.

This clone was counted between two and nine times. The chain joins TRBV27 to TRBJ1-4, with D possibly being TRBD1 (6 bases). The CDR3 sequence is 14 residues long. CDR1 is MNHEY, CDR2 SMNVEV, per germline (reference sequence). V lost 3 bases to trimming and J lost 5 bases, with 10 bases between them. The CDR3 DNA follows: TGTGCCAGCAGTTTGGGGGCAGTAAATGAAAAACTGTTTTTT. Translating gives CASSLGAVNEKLFF.